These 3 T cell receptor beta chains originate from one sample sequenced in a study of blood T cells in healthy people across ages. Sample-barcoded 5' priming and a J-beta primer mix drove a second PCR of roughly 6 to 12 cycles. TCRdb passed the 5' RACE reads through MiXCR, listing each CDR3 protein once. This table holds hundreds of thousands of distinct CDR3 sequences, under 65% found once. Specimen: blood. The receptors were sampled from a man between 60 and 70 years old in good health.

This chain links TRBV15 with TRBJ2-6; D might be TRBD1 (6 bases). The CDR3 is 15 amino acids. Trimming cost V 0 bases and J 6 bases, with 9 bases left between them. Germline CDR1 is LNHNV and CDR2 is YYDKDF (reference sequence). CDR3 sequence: CATSRDPGEANVLTF. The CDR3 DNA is TGTGCCACCAGCAGAGATCCAGGGGAGGCCAACGTCCTGACTTTC. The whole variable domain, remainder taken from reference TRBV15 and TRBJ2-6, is DAMVIQNPRYQVTQFGKPVTLSCSQTLNHNVMYWYQQKSSQAPKLLFHYYDKDFNNEADTPDNFQSRRPNTSFCFLDIRSPGLGDTAMYLCATSRDPGEANVLTFGAGSRLTVL.

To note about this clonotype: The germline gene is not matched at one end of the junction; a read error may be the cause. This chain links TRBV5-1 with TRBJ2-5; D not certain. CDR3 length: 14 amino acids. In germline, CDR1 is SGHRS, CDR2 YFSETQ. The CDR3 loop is CTSSLLRLQETQYF. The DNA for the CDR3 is TGCACCAGCAGCTTGTTACGGCTTCAAGAGACCCAGTACTTC.

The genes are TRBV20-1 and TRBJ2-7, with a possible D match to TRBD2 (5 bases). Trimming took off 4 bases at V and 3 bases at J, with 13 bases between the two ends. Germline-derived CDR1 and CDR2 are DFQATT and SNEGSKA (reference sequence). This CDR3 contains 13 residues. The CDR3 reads CSATTSSFYEQYF. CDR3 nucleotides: TGCAGTGCTACCACTAGTTCCTTCTACGAGCAGTACTTC.